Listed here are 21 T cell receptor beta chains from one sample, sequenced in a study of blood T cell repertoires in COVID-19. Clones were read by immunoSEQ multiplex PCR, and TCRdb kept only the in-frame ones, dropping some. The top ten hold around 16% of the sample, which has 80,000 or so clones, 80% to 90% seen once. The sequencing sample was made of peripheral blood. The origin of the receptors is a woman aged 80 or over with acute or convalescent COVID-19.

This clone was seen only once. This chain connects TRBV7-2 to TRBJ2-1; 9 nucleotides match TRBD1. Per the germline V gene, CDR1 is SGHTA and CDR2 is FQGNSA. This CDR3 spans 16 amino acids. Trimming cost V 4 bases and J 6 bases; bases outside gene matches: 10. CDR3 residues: CASSYYTGTGSNEQFF. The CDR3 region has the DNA TGTGCCAGCAGCTATTATACCGGGACAGGGTCCAATGAGCAGTTCTTC.

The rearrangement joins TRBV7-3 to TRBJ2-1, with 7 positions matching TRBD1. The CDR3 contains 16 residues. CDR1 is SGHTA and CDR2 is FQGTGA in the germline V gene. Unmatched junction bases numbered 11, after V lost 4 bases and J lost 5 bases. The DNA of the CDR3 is TGTGCCAGCAGCTCCAACACAGGGGTAGGCGACAATGAGCAGTTCTTC. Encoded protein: CASSSNTGVGDNEQFF.

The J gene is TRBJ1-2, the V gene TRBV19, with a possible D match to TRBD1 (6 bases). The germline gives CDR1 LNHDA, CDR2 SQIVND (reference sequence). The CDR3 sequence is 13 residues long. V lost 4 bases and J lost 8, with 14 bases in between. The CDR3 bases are TGTGCCAGTAGTACTGACGGACAGTCCGGCTACACCTTC. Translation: CASSTDGQSGYTF.

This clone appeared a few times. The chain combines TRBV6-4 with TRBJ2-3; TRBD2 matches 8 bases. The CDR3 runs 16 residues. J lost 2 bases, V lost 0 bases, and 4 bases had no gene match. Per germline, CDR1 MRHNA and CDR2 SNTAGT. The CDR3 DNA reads TGTGCCAGCAGTGACTCGGCGGGGGGAAACACAGATACGCAGTATTTT. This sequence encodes CASSDSAGGNTDTQYF.

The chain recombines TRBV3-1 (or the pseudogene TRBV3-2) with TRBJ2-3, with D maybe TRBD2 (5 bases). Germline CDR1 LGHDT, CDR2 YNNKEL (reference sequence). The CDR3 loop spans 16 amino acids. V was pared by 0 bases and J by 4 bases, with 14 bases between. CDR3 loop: CASSQEGGLGADTQYF. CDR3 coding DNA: TGTGCCAGCAGCCAAGAAGGAGGTTTGGGTGCAGATACGCAGTATTTT.

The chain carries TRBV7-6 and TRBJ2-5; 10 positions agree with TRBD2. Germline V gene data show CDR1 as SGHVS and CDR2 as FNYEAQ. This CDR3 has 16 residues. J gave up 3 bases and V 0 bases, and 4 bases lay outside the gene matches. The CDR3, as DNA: TGTGCCAGCAGCTTAGCCCCCCTAGCGGGGGAAGAGACCCAGTACTTC. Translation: CASSLAPLAGEETQYF.

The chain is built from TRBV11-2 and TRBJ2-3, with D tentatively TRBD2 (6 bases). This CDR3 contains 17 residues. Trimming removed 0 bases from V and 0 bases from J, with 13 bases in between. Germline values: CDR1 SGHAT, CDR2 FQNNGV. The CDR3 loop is CASSLDPGLFSTDTQYF. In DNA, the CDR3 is TGTGCCAGCAGCTTAGATCCGGGACTGTTTAGCACAGATACGCAGTATTTT.

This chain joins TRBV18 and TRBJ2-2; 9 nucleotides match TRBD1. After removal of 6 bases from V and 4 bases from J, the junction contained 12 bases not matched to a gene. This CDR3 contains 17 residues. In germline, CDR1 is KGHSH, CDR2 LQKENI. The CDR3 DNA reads TGTGCCAGCTCCCGACCTGCTCGACAGGGGGGCACCGGGGAGCTGTTTTTT. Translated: CASSRPARQGGTGELFF. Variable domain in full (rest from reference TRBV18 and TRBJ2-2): NAGVMQNPRHLVRRRGQEARLRCSPMKGHSHVYWYRQLPEEGLKFMVYLQKENIIDESGMPKERFSAEFPKEGPSILRIQQVVRGDSAAYFCASSRPARQGGTGELFFGEGSRLTVL.

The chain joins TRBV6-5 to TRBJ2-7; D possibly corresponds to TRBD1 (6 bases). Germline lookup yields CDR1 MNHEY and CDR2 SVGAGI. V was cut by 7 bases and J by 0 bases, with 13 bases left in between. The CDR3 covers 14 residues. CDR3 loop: CASNSDRFSYEQYF. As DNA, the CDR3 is TGTGCCAGCAACTCGGACAGATTCTCCTACGAGCAGTACTTC.

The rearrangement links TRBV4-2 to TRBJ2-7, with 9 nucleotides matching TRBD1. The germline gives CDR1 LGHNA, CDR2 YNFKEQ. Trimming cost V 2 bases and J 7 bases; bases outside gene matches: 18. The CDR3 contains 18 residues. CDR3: CASSQPPRGGQGTGEQYF. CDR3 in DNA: TGTGCCAGCAGCCAACCCCCGAGGGGGGGACAGGGAACGGGTGAGCAGTACTTC.

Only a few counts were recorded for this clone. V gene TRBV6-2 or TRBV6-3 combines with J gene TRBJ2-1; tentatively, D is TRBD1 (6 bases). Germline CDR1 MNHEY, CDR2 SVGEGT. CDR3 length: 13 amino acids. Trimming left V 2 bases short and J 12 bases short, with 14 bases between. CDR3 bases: TGTGCCAGCAGTTACGACAGGCCCTATGGGCAGTTCTTC. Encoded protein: CASSYDRPYGQFF.

CDR3 nucleotide sequence: TGTGCCAGCAGCCTAACCGCGGCAGGGGTTCACAATGAGCAGTTCTTC. Translating gives CASSLTAAGVHNEQFF. The chain joins TRBV4-2 to TRBJ2-1; perhaps TRBD1 as D (6 bases). CDR3 length equals 16 residues. Trimming took 4 bases from V and 5 from J, leaving 18 bases between them. CDR1 LGHNA and CDR2 YNFKEQ come from the germline V gene.

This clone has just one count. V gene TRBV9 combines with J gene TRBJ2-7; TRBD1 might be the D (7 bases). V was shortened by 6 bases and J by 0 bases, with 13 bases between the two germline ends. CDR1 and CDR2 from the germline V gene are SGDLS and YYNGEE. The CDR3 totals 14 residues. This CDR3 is CASTQGGTSYEQYF. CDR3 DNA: TGTGCCAGCACCCAGGGGGGCACCTCCTACGAGCAGTACTTC.

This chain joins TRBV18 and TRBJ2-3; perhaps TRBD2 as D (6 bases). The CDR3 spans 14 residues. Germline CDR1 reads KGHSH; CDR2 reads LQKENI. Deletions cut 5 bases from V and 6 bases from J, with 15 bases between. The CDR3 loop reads CASSAGLGGDTQYF. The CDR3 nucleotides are TGTGCCAGCTCAGCGGGACTGGGCGGGGATACGCAGTATTTT.

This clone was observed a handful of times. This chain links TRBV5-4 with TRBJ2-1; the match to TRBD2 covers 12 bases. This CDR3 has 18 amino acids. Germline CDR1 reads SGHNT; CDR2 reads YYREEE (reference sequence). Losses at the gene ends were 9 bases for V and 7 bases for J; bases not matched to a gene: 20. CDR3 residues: CAIRTGPILAGGPNEQFF. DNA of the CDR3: TGTGCCATCCGGACAGGCCCCATACTAGCGGGGGGCCCAAATGAGCAGTTCTTC.

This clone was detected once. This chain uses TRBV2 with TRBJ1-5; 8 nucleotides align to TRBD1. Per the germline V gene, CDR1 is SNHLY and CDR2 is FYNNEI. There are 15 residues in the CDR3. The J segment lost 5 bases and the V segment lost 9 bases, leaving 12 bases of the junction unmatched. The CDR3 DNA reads TGTGCCAGTAAACGACAGGGGAAGACCGATCAGCCCCAGCATTTT. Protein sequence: CASKRQGKTDQPQHF.

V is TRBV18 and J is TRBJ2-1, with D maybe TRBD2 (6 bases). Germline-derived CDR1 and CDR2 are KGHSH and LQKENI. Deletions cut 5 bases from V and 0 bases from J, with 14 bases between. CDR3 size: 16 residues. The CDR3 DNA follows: TGTGCCAGCTCAAGCTCTAGCGTCTCCTCCTACAATGAGCAGTTCTTC. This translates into CASSSSSVSSYNEQFF. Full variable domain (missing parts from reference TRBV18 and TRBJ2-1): NAGVMQNPRHLVRRRGQEARLRCSPMKGHSHVYWYRQLPEEGLKFMVYLQKENIIDESGMPKERFSAEFPKEGPSILRIQQVVRGDSAAYFCASSSSSVSSYNEQFFGPGTRLTVL.

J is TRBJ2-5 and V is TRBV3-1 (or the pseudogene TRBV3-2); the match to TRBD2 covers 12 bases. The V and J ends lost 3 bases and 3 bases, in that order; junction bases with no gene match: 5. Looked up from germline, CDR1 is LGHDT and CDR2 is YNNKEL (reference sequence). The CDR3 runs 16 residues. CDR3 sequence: CASSQRTSGDKETQYF. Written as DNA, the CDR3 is TGTGCCAGCAGCCAGCGGACTAGCGGGGATAAAGAGACCCAGTACTTC.

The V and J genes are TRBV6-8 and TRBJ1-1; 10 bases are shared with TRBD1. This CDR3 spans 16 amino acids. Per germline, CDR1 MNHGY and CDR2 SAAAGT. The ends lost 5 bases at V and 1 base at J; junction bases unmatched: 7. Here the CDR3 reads CASSGGQGRRNTEAFF. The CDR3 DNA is TGTGCCAGCAGTGGGGGACAGGGGAGGAGGAACACTGAAGCTTTCTTT.

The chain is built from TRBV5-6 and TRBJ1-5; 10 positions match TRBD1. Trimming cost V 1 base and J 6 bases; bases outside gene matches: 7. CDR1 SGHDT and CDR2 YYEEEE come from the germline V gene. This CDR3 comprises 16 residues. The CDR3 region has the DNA TGTGCCAGCAGCTTGCGGGACAGGGGAAAGGCTCAGCCCCAGCATTTT. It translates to CASSLRDRGKAQPQHF.

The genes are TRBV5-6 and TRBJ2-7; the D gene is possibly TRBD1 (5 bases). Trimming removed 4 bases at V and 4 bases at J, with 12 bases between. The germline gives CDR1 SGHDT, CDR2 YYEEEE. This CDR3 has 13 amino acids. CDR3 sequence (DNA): TGTGCCAGCAGCGAAGGACACGCGTACGAGCAGTACTTC. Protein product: CASSEGHAYEQYF.